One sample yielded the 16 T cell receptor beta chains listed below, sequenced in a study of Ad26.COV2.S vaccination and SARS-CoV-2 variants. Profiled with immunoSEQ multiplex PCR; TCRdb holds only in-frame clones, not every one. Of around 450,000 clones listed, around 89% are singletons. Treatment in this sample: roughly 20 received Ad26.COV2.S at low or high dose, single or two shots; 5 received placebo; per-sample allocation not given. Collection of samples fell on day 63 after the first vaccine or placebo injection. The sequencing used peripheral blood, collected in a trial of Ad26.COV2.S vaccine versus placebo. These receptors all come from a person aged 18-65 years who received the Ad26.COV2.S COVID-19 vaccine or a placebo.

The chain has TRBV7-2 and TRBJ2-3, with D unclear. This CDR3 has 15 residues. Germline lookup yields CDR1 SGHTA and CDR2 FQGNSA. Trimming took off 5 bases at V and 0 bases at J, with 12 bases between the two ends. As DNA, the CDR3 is TGTGCCAGCAGCCTATATAGGATTAGCACAGATACGCAGTATTTT. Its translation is CASSLYRISTDTQYF.

The CDR3 sequence: CASSSGGLETEAFF. The DNA for the CDR3 is TGTGCCAGCAGCTCGGGGGGCCTCGAAACTGAAGCTTTCTTT. J is TRBJ1-1 and V is TRBV7-3; tentative D call: TRBD1 (6 bases). Germline V gives CDR1 SGHTA, CDR2 FQGTGA. The CDR3 loop spans 14 amino acids. The V and J ends lost 4 bases and 5 bases respectively, with 14 bases between them.

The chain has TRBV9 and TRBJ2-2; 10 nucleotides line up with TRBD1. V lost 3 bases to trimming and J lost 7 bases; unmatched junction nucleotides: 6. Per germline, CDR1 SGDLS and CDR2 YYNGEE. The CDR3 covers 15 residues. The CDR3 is CASSDRDRGVGELFF. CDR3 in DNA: TGTGCCAGCAGCGACCGGGACAGGGGTGTCGGGGAGCTGTTTTTT.

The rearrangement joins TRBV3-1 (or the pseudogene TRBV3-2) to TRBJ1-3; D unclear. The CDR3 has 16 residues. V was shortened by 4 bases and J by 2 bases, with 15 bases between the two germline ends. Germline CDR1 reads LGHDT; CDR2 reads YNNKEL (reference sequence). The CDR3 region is CASSPTSLGTGNTIYF. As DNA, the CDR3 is TGTGCCAGCAGCCCGACGTCTTTGGGCACTGGAAACACCATATATTTT.

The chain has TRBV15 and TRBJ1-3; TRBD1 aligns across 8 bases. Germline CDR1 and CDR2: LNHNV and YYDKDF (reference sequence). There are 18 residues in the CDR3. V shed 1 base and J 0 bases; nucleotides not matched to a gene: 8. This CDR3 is CATSRVRQGTFSGNTIYF. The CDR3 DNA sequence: TGTGCCACCAGCAGAGTCAGACAGGGGACCTTCTCTGGAAACACCATATATTTT.

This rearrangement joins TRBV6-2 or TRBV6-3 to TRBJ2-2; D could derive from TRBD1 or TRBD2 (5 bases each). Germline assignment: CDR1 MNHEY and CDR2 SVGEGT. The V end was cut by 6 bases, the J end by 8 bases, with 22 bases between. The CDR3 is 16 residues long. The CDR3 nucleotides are TGTGCCAGCAGCAACCTAAGCCGAGGGGAAAAAGGGGAGCTGTTTTTT. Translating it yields CASSNLSRGEKGELFF.

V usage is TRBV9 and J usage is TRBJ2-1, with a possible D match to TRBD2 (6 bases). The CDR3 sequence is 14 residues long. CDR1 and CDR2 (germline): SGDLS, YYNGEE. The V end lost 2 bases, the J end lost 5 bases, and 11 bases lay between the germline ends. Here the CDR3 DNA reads TGTGCCAGCAGCGTTCAGGACTACAACAATGAGCAGTTCTTC. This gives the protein CASSVQDYNNEQFF.

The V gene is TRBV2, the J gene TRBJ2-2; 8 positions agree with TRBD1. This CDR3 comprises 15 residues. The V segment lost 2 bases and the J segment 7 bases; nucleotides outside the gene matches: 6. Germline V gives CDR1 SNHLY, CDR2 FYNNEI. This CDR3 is CASSERQGANGELFF. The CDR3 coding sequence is TGTGCCAGCAGTGAACGGCAGGGGGCTAACGGGGAGCTGTTTTTT.

The CDR3 region is CASSTTGGEAFF. The CDR3 region has the DNA TGTGCCAGCAGCACGACAGGGGGCGAAGCTTTCTTT. The rearrangement links TRBV11-2 to TRBJ1-1, with TRBD1 matching over 10 bases. J lost 8 bases, V lost 5 bases, and 2 bases had no gene match. The CDR3 has 12 residues. Germline V lookup: CDR1 SGHAT, CDR2 FQNNGV. Filled out from reference TRBV11-2 and TRBJ1-1, the complete variable domain reads EAGVAQSPRYKIIEKRQSVAFWCNPISGHATLYWYQQILGQGPKLLIQFQNNGVVDDSQLPKDRFSAERLKGVDSTLKIQPAKLEDSAVYLCASSTTGGEAFFGQGTRLTVV.

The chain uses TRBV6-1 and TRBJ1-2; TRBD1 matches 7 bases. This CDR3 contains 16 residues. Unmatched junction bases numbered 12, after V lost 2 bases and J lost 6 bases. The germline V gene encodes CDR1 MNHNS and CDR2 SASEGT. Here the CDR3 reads CASSEYRGQQINGYTF. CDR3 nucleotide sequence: TGTGCCAGCAGTGAATATAGGGGACAGCAGATTAATGGCTACACCTTC.

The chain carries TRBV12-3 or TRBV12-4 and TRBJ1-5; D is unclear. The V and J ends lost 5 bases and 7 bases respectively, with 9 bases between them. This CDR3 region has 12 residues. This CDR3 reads CASSRDRQPQHF. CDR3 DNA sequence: TGTGCCAGCAGTCGCGACCGCCAGCCCCAGCATTTT.

The DNA of the CDR3 is TGTGCCAGCAGCTTAGGGGGGAGATCGTCGGGGACCCAGTACTTC. Translating gives CASSLGGRSSGTQYF. This chain links TRBV11-3 with TRBJ2-5; perhaps D is TRBD1 or TRBD2 (5 bases each). This CDR3 is 15 amino acids long. Germline V gives CDR1 SGHNT, CDR2 YENEEA. Trimming shortened V by 1 base and J by 7 bases, and 16 bases separated the two germline ends. Filled out from reference TRBV11-3 and TRBJ2-5, the complete variable domain reads EAGVVQSPRYKIIEKKQPVAFWCNPISGHNTLYWYLQNLGQGPELLIRYENEEAVDDSQLPKDRFSAERLKGVDSTLKIQPAELGDSAVYLCASSLGGRSSGTQYFGPGTRLLVL.

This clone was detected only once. The DNA of the CDR3 is TGTGCCAGCAGTGACTCGGGACTCTATGGCTACACCTTC. Amino acids: CASSDSGLYGYTF. This rearrangement joins TRBV6-4 to TRBJ1-2; possibly TRBD1 for D (5 bases). CDR1 and CDR2 (germline): MRHNA, SNTAGT. V was clipped by 0 bases and J by 4 bases, with 6 bases between them. This CDR3 has 13 residues.

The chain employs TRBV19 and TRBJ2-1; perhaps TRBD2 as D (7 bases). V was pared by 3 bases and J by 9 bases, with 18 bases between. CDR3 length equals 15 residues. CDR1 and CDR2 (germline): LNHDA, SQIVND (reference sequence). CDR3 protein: CASSIKSPGEGEQFF. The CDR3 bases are TGTGCCAGTAGTATTAAGTCCCCAGGGGAGGGTGAGCAGTTCTTC.

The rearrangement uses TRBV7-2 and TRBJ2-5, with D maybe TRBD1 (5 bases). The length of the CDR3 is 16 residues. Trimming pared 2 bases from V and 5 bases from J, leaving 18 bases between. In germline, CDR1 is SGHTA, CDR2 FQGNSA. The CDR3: CASSLMNLTVGETQYF. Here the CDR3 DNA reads TGTGCCAGCAGCTTAATGAATTTGACAGTCGGGGAGACCCAGTACTTC. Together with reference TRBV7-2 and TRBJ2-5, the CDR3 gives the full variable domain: GAGVSQSPSNKVTEKGKDVELRCDPISGHTALYWYRQSLGQGLEFLIYFQGNSAPDKSGLPSDRFSAERTGGSVSTLTIQRTQQEDSAVYLCASSLMNLTVGETQYFGPGTRLLVL.

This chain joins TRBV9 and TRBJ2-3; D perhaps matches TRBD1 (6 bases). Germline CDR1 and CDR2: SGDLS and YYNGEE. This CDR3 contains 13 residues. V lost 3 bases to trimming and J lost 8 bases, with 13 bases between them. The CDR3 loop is CASSEMGAGTQYF. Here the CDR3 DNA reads TGTGCCAGCAGCGAAATGGGGGCAGGTACGCAGTATTTT.